This T cell receptor (beta chain) stems from a study of blood T cell repertoires in COVID-19. Study as a whole: The United States, Italy and Spain provided the acute and convalescent COVID-19 samples. From T cells, B-cell-depleted T cells, or PBMCs came the material, which was cDNA or gDNA.

In the source study's methods: Quantification of nucleated cells was approximated via reference gene primer amplification. TCRdb's copy holds only in-frame clones and misses some; the assay was immunoSEQ multiplex PCR. V, J and clone size were drawn from that table, and D and trimming were deduced from the DNA. This sample has some 97,000 clones, with 85% found just once. The TCR originated in a man in his fifties with active or convalescent COVID-19. Sequenced sample: peripheral blood.

This chain's CDR3 is CASSERTDYGYTF. In DNA, the CDR3 is TGTGCCAGCAGTGAACGGACAGATTATGGCTACACCTTC. The chain joins TRBV6-1 to TRBJ1-2; tentative D call: TRBD1 (6 bases). The CDR3 is made up of 13 amino acids. Germline V CDR1 and CDR2: MNHNS, SASEGT. Between the trimmed V and J ends, which lost 2 bases and 5 bases, there was a span of 9 bases.